A selection of T cell receptor beta chains follows, all from one sample in a study of T cell clones after liver transplantation. This table comes from immunoSEQ multiplex PCR, and its TCRdb copy is limited to in-frame clones, with some not included. The sample lists 7,000 to 9,500 clones, 70% to 80% occurring once. The sample in question was CD8+ T cells from blood, obtained at the 22-month timepoint. The receptors here all came from a human patient who received a liver transplant. A share of the T cells may be of graft donor origin. Both conserved end residues are part of each CDR3. The D gene is left open where the match is weak. The size entry is marked missing in some rows and otherwise reads once, few, many or a size class.

clone size,V gene,J gene,CDR3 length,D gene,CDR3 protein,CDR3 DNA
NA,TRBV1,TRBJ1-2,11,NA,CTRTGNYGYTF,TGCACCAGGACAGGGAACTATGGCTACACCTTC
NA,TRBV21-1,TRBJ2-3,17,NA,CASSGRDRGMWTDTQYF,TGTGCCAGCAGCGGGCGGGACAGGGGGATGTGGACAGATACGCAGTATTTT
NA,TRBV28,TRBJ2-2,16,NA,CASSFWGQENTGELFF,TGTGCCAGCAGTTTTTGGGGGCAGGAGAACACCGGGGAGCTGTTTTTT
NA,TRBV2,TRBJ2-7,15,TRBD2,CASSATASGVYEQYF,TGTGCCAGCAGTGCCACCGCTAGCGGGGTCTACGAGCAGTACTTC
once,TRBV28,TRBJ2-7,16,NA,CASSLEKGRTYYEQYF,TGTGCCAGCAGTTTAGAAAAGGGCAGGACTTACTACGAGCAGTACTTC
NA,TRBV6-6,TRBJ1-5,14,NA,CASSPSDLNQPQHF,TGTGCCAGCAGTCCCTCAGATCTCAATCAGCCCCAGCATTTT
NA,TRBV9,TRBJ2-1,12,NA,CASSVAGNEQFF,TGTGCCAGCAGCGTAGCCGGGAATGAGCAGTTCTTC
NA,TRBV30,TRBJ2-3,13,NA,CAWSWARRDTQYF,TGTGCCTGGAGTTGGGCACGGAGAGATACGCAGTATTTT
few,TRBV27,TRBJ2-1,15,NA,CASRPTGLANNEQFF,TGTGCCAGCAGGCCTACAGGTTTGGCCAACAATGAGCAGTTCTTC
NA,TRBV5-1,TRBJ1-4,16,TRBD1,CASSVRGTATNEKLFF,TGCGCCAGCAGCGTACGAGGGACAGCAACTAATGAAAAACTGTTTTTT
NA,TRBV4-1,TRBJ1-2,15,NA,CASSHSNSANYGYTF,TGCGCCAGCAGCCATTCTAACAGTGCCAACTATGGCTACACCTTC
NA,TRBV5-4,TRBJ1-2,14,NA,CASSLQGTVYGYTF,TGTGCCAGCAGCTTACAGGGAACCGTCTATGGCTACACCTTC
NA,TRBV28,TRBJ1-1,14,NA,CASSSGHLNTEAFF,TGTGCCAGCAGTTCGGGACATTTGAACACTGAAGCTTTCTTT
NA,TRBV10-2,TRBJ1-2,13,NA,CASREGLGVGYTF,TGCGCCAGCAGAGAGGGTCTAGGGGTTGGCTACACCTTC
NA,TRBV6-6,TRBJ2-1,12,NA,CASSIMWDEQFF,TGTGCCAGCAGTATAATGTGGGATGAGCAGTTCTTC
NA,TRBV29-1,TRBJ1-2,11,NA,CSVPSNYGYTF,TGCAGCGTTCCCAGTAACTATGGCTACACCTTC
NA,TRBV27,TRBJ2-2,17,TRBD1,CASSGDRGYSNTGELFF,TGTGCCAGCAGTGGAGACAGGGGTTACTCGAACACCGGGGAGCTGTTTTTT
NA,TRBV30,TRBJ2-7,13,NA,CAWSVIPGDEQYF,TGTGCCTGGAGTGTAATCCCAGGCGACGAGCAGTACTTC
NA,TRBV5-1,TRBJ2-3,15,NA,CASSFRDPSSDTQYF,TGCGCCAGCAGCTTTCGGGACCCCTCTTCGGATACGCAGTATTTT
few,TRBV2,TRBJ1-2,15,NA,CASSDPNQENYGYTF,TGTGCCAGCAGTGACCCAAATCAGGAGAACTATGGCTACACCTTC
NA,TRBV19,TRBJ2-1,14,NA,CASQDRLFYNEQFF,TGTGCCAGTCAAGACAGGCTCTTCTACAATGAGCAGTTCTTC
NA,TRBV7-9,TRBJ2-3,12,NA,CASSLSSYTQYF,TGTGCCAGCAGCTTAAGTAGTTATACGCAGTATTTT
NA,TRBV5-4,TRBJ2-3,16,TRBD2,CASSLLAGGAQDTQYF,TGTGCCAGCAGCTTACTAGCGGGGGGTGCTCAAGATACGCAGTATTTT
NA,TRBV13,TRBJ2-3,17,NA,CASRFPQGGPSTDTQYF,TGTGCCAGCAGGTTTCCCCAGGGGGGGCCAAGCACAGATACGCAGTATTTT
NA,TRBV7-2,TRBJ2-7,13,NA,CASSCVQGYEQYF,TGTGCCAGCAGCTGCGTACAGGGCTACGAGCAGTACTTC
NA,TRBV14,TRBJ2-5,16,TRBD1,CASSSSWDRPQETQYF,TGTGCCAGCAGCTCCTCCTGGGACAGACCCCAAGAGACCCAGTACTTC
NA,TRBV7-2,TRBJ2-3,17,TRBD1,CASSLRYPTGDTDTQYF,TGTGCCAGCAGCTTAAGGTACCCTACAGGGGACACAGATACGCAGTATTTT
NA,TRBV6-1,TRBJ2-2,18,TRBD2,CASSEGLAGGAWAGELFF,TGTGCCAGCAGTGAGGGACTAGCGGGGGGGGCGTGGGCCGGGGAGCTGTTTTTT
NA,TRBV11-2,TRBJ2-3,17,NA,CATNQGGGRLEGDTQYF,TGTGCCACCAACCAGGGGGGGGGAAGATTGGAGGGAGATACGCAGTATTTT
NA,TRBV27,TRBJ2-2,14,NA,CASSQGPDTGELFF,TGTGCCAGCAGCCAGGGTCCGGACACCGGGGAGCTGTTTTTT
NA,TRBV9,TRBJ2-1,17,TRBD2,CASSVGLAGGHYNEQFF,TGTGCCAGCAGCGTGGGACTAGCGGGGGGGCATTACAATGAGCAGTTCTTC
few,TRBV11-2,TRBJ2-7,12,NA,CASSLAAYEQYF,TGTGCCAGCAGCTTGGCAGCCTACGAGCAGTACTTC
few,TRBV29-1,TRBJ2-7,14,TRBD1,CSVEGQGSSYEQYF,TGCAGCGTTGAAGGACAGGGAAGCTCCTACGAGCAGTACTTC
NA,TRBV27,TRBJ2-2,13,NA,CASSFVPTGELFF,TGTGCCAGCAGTTTCGTACCGACCGGGGAGCTGTTTTTT
NA,TRBV9,TRBJ1-1,15,TRBD1,CASSVTGAMNTEAFF,TGTGCCAGCAGCGTAACAGGGGCGATGAACACTGAAGCTTTCTTT
NA,TRBV27,TRBJ2-3,15,TRBD1,CASSKGQGSGDTQYF,TGTGCCAGCAGTAAGGGACAGGGGTCGGGAGATACGCAGTATTTT
NA,TRBV9,TRBJ1-5,15,NA,CASSVEGSGDQPQHF,TGTGCCAGCAGCGTAGAGGGCTCGGGCGATCAGCCCCAGCATTTT
NA,TRBV29-1,TRBJ2-1,13,TRBD2,CSVATSGYNEQFF,TGCAGCGTCGCAACTAGCGGTTACAATGAGCAGTTCTTC
few,TRBV19,TRBJ1-5,15,NA,CASSPRGGDNQPQHF,TGTGCCAGTAGTCCTCGGGGTGGTGACAATCAGCCCCAGCATTTT
NA,TRBV2,TRBJ2-5,14,NA,CASSLRTVQETQYF,TGTGCCAGCAGCCTGCGAACAGTCCAAGAGACCCAGTACTTC